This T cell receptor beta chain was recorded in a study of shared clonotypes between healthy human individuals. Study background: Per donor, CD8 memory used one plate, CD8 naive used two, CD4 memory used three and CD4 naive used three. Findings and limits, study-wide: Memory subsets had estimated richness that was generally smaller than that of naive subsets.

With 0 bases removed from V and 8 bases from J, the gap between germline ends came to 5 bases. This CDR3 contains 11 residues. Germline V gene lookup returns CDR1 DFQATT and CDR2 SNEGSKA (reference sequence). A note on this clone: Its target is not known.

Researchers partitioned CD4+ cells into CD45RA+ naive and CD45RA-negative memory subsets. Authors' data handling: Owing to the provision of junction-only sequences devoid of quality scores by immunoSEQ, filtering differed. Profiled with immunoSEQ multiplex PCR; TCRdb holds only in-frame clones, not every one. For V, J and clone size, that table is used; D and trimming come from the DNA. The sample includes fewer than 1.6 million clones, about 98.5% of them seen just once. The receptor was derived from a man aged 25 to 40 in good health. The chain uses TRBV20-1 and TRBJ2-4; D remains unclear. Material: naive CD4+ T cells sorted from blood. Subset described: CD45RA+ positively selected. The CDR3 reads CSARDTYIQYF. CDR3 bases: TGCAGTGCTAGAGATACGTACATTCAGTACTTC.